This T cell receptor (beta chain) was retrieved from a study of response to subunit inactivated influenza vaccine. There are a few counts of this clonotype. Antigen: not known. One end of the junction fails to match germline, which may point to a read error. Regarding the study as a whole: Few additional T cells are recruited per seasonal influenza vaccination, authors suggested.

In TCRdb, the RT-PCR reads were re-called with MiXCR into one record per CDR3 protein. The data hold approximately 500,000 distinct CDR3 sequences, with around 15% observed a single time. The CDR3 extends over 15 amino acids. Germline CDR1 and CDR2: SEHNR and FQNEAQ (reference sequence). Sequenced material: PBMCs from blood, taken 11 to 12 days after vaccination. The sequence came from a man aged 45-65 years who received an inactivated influenza vaccine. The rearrangement joins TRBV7-9 to TRBJ1-6, with 8 bases matching TRBD1. The CDR3 reads CASILVQGANSPLHF. CDR3 bases: TGTGCCAGCATCTTAGTCCAGGGGGCTAATTCACCCCTCCACTTT.